The sequence of this TCR beta chain was determined in a study of spatial heterogeneity in lung cancer. About this clonotype itself: Its target is unknown. A junction end diverges from the germline sequence, so it may reflect a read error.

Time point denoted: sample taken at primary tumor resection. Material for sequencing was whole RNA from tumor, nontumor lung or frozen PBMC, left unsorted. The donors comprised about 69 untreated early-stage non-small cell lung cancer patients. Germline lookup yields CDR1 MNHEY and CDR2 SVGEGT. The CDR3 extends over 15 amino acids. The study's findings and limits: The study found ubiquitous expanded tumor TCRs in blood more at resection than follow-up.

Every molecule of TCR cDNA had its own unique molecular identifier. MiXCR, run by TCRdb on the 5' RACE reads, gives a single entry per CDR3 protein. The repertoire holds some 87,000 distinct CDR3 sequences, with approximately 8.9% as singletons. The sample consisted of PBMCs, taken at surgery. The chain carries TRBV6-2 or TRBV6-3 and TRBJ1-5; D gene ambiguous. The TCR was taken from a male donor with early-stage non-small cell lung cancer. The CDR3 region is CANSYSLSGNQPQHF. CDR3 coding DNA: TGTGCCAACAGTTACTCGCTATCAGGCAATCAGCCCCAGCATTTT.